The T cell receptor (beta chain) described here comes from a study of CD8+ T cells in alopecia areata. About the research overall: C3H/HeJ graft donors with spontaneous alopecia, aged about 6-12 months, supplied skin that was transplanted onto female C3H/HeJ mice aged about 6-11 weeks. Findings and limits, study-wide: An increase in clonality over normal scalp was evident in lesional scalp, especially alopecia totalis/universalis.

The germline V gene encodes CDR1 FNHDT and CDR2 SITEND (reference sequence). The V end was cut by 1 base, the J end by 0 bases, with 12 bases between. This CDR3 region has 16 residues. This clone has more than one count but fewer than ten. The antigen is not known. Gene labels here are mouse ones. Coverage ceases 4 residues before the CDR3 finishes, and the germline J gene fills in the end. Once RNA had been extracted, it was reverse transcribed into cDNA to act as the sequencing template. Generated by immunoSEQ multiplex PCR, the TCRdb table keeps only in-frame clones and is missing some. The specimen has 1,400 to 1,500 clones, none found just once.

This chain joins TRBV19 and TRBJ2-4, with D maybe TRBD2 (6 bases). This TCR came from a C3H/HeJ mouse with alopecia areata. MHC haplotype: H2-k. Source material: lesional skin. CDR3: CASSIYCWGSQNTLYF. Incomplete CDR3 DNA: TGTGCCAGCAGTATATACTGCTGGGGTAGTCAAAAC. The full variable domain, its missing parts supplied by reference TRBV19 and TRBJ2-4, is GGIITQTPKFLIGQEGQKLTLKCQQNFNHDTMYWYRQDSGKGLRLIYYSITENDLQKGDLSEGYDASREKKSSFSLTVTSAQKNEMAVFLCASSIYCWGSQNTLYFGAGTRLSVL.